This TCR beta chain was obtained from a study of Ad26.COV2.S vaccination and SARS-CoV-2 variants. Using immunoSEQ multiplex PCR, the repertoire was profiled, and TCRdb retains in-frame clones only, with some absent. Of hundreds of thousands of clones listed, 75% to 95% are singletons. V lost 3 bases and J lost 4; bases outside the gene matches: 2. The CDR3 covers 13 residues. Germline CDR1 DFQATT, CDR2 SNEGSKA (reference sequence). Regarding treatment: some 20 received Ad26.COV2.S at low or high dose, single or two shots; roughly five received placebo; per-sample allocation not given. After the first vaccine or placebo injection, samples were drawn on day 63.

This TCR was sampled from a person aged 18-65 years who received the Ad26.COV2.S COVID-19 vaccine or a placebo. The chain employs TRBV20-1 and TRBJ2-3; 9 nucleotides agree with TRBD2. The material sequenced was peripheral blood, taken in a trial of Ad26.COV2.S vaccine versus placebo. CDR3 bases: TGCAGTGCTAGTAGCGGGAGCTCAGATACGCAGTATTTT. As protein: CSASSGSSDTQYF.